The T cell receptor beta chain under discussion was sequenced for a study of blood T cells in healthy people across ages. The germline gives CDR1 DFQATT, CDR2 SNEGSKA (reference sequence). V lost 5 bases to trimming and J lost 0 bases, with 14 bases between them. The CDR3 has 15 amino acids. A second PCR of roughly 7 to 11 cycles used a sample-barcoded 5' primer and a J-beta primer mix. Each TCR beta cDNA got a 12-nucleotide random molecular identifier. CDR3-containing paired-end reads numbered at least 2.5 million in each sample. TCRdb ran MiXCR on the 5' RACE reads and lists one entry per CDR3 protein. The sample has roughly 1,300,000 distinct CDR3 sequences, 55% to 75% seen once.

Source material: blood. The TCR originated in a man between 18 and 29 years old in good health. V is TRBV20-1 and J is TRBJ1-5, with D unresolved. CDR3 bases: TGCAGTGCTGGATTCGAAAGTGATAGCAATCAGCCCCAGCATTTT. Amino acids: CSAGFESDSNQPQHF.